This T cell receptor beta chain was obtained from a study of identical twins. J lost 4 bases, V lost 9 bases, and 27 bases had no gene match. The CDR3 extends over 21 amino acids. CDR1 is KGHDR and CDR2 is SFDVKD in the germline V gene. TCRdb used MiXCR to reprocess the 5' RACE reads, holding one entry per CDR3 protein. The repertoire holds approximately 350,000 distinct CDR3 sequences, with roughly 12% as singletons. Study-wide findings and caveats: Weaker excess twin sharing was observed in beta out-of-frame sequences. Insertions were fewer in abundant cord blood beta clonotypes, whereas memory repertoires showed none of this pattern. Model-predicted out-of-frame TCR alpha sharing fell below observed values in monozygotic twins.

A remark on this clonotype: The target antigen is unknown.

The same sample was also used in a study of yellow fever vaccine responses in identical twins.

The chain recombines TRBV24-1 with TRBJ2-3; 10 bases fit TRBD1. The source is a woman aged 18-29 years in good health. Sample: CD8+ T cells sorted from blood. CDR3 protein: CATCYYAGDRGLDLGPDTQYF. The CDR3 DNA sequence: TGTGCCACCTGTTATTACGCCGGGGACAGGGGATTGGACCTAGGCCCAGATACGCAGTATTTT.